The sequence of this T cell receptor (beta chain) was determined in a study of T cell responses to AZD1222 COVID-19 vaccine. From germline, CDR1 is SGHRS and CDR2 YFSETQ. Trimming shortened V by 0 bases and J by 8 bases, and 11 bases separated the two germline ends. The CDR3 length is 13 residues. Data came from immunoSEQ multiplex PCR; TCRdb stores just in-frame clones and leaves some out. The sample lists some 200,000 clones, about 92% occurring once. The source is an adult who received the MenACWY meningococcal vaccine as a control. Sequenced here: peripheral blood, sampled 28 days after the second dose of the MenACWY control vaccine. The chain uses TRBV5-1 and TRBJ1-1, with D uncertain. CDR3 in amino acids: CASSLGVTREAFF. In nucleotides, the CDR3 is TGCGCCAGCAGCTTGGGTGTGACCCGAGAAGCTTTCTTT.